These T cell receptor beta chains were read from a single sample in a study of cytomegalovirus exposure and HLA in healthy donors. Assay used: immunoSEQ multiplex PCR; TCRdb lists only in-frame clones, some missing. The sample records around 190,000 clones, 65% to 85% being singletons. Material: PBMCs. The source is a female donor in good health and CMV-seronegative. Each CDR3 is given with its conserved first and last residue. D genes are given only for firm matches. Rows give clone size only sometimes, using once, few, many, or a class for an expanded clone.

abundance: -; j_gene: TRBJ2-1; d_gene: TRBD1; v_gene: TRBV7-9; CDR3nt: TGTGCCAGCAGCCCCGTCGACAGGGTATACAATGAGCAGTTCTTC; CDR3aa: CASSPVDRVYNEQFF
abundance: -; j_gene: TRBJ2-3; d_gene: -; v_gene: TRBV11-2; CDR3nt: TGTGCCAGCAGCTCTGGCGGGCCAGATACGCAGTATTTT; CDR3aa: CASSSGGPDTQYF
abundance: -; j_gene: TRBJ2-3; d_gene: -; v_gene: TRBV5-1; CDR3nt: TGCGCCAGCAGCTTGGTTGGTGGGGGCGTGACAGATACGCAGTATTTT; CDR3aa: CASSLVGGGVTDTQYF
abundance: few; j_gene: TRBJ2-2; d_gene: -; v_gene: TRBV6-4; CDR3nt: TGTGCCAGCAGTGAGGGTAGACAGCCCGGGGAGCTGTTTTTT; CDR3aa: CASSEGRQPGELFF
abundance: -; j_gene: TRBJ1-4; d_gene: -; v_gene: TRBV2; CDR3nt: TGTGCCAGCCAAGGTTCAGGGGAAAAACTGTTTTTT; CDR3aa: CASQGSGEKLFF
abundance: -; j_gene: TRBJ2-5; d_gene: -; v_gene: TRBV7-9; CDR3nt: TGTGCCAGCAGCCTCCTGGACAGTAGCTTTCAAGAGACCCAGTACTTC; CDR3aa: CASSLLDSSFQETQYF
abundance: -; j_gene: TRBJ1-4; d_gene: -; v_gene: TRBV2; CDR3nt: TGTGCCAGCAGCCGGGACGCCGGGGGTGAAAAACTGTTTTTT; CDR3aa: CASSRDAGGEKLFF
abundance: -; j_gene: TRBJ1-4; d_gene: -; v_gene: TRBV19; CDR3nt: TGTGCCAGTAGTATCTGGGCAGATAATGAAAAACTGTTTTTT; CDR3aa: CASSIWADNEKLFF
abundance: -; j_gene: TRBJ2-7; d_gene: -; v_gene: TRBV19; CDR3nt: TGTGCCAGTAGTATATCAGATTTCTCCTACGAGCAGTACTTC; CDR3aa: CASSISDFSYEQYF
abundance: -; j_gene: TRBJ2-1; d_gene: -; v_gene: TRBV9; CDR3nt: TGTGCCAGCAGCGTAGGAGAACTCAGAGGCAATGAGCAGTTCTTC; CDR3aa: CASSVGELRGNEQFF
abundance: once; j_gene: TRBJ2-7; d_gene: TRBD1; v_gene: TRBV7-9; CDR3nt: TGTGCCAGCAGCACAGGACAGGGTTGGGACGAGCAGTACTTC; CDR3aa: CASSTGQGWDEQYF
abundance: -; j_gene: TRBJ1-1; d_gene: -; v_gene: TRBV7-3; CDR3nt: TGTGCCAGCAGCTTAACGGGGGGGGACACTGAAGCTTTCTTT; CDR3aa: CASSLTGGDTEAFF
abundance: -; j_gene: TRBJ1-4; d_gene: TRBD1; v_gene: TRBV14; CDR3nt: TGTGCCAGCAGCCAAGAAGTAGGGGGCGGTGAAAAACTGTTTTTT; CDR3aa: CASSQEVGGGEKLFF
abundance: -; j_gene: TRBJ2-2; d_gene: -; v_gene: TRBV7-9; CDR3nt: TGTGCCAGCAGTTCCCGGGAGAAAGGCACCGGGGAGCTGTTTTTT; CDR3aa: CASSSREKGTGELFF
abundance: -; j_gene: TRBJ2-6; d_gene: -; v_gene: TRBV6-1; CDR3nt: TGTGCCAGCAGTGTTAGGGGCTCTGGGGCCAACGTCCTGACTTTC; CDR3aa: CASSVRGSGANVLTF
abundance: few; j_gene: TRBJ1-1; d_gene: -; v_gene: TRBV19; CDR3nt: TGTGCCAGTAATTCACGGGGTGAGGGCACTGAAGCTTTCTTT; CDR3aa: CASNSRGEGTEAFF
abundance: once; j_gene: TRBJ1-4; d_gene: -; v_gene: TRBV7-9; CDR3nt: TGTGCCAGCAGCCGCAGGCAGGATGAAAAACTGTTTTTT; CDR3aa: CASSRRQDEKLFF
abundance: -; j_gene: TRBJ2-7; d_gene: TRBD2; v_gene: TRBV10-2; CDR3nt: TGCGCCAGCAGTGAGTCGGGGGGGGACTACGAGCAGTACTTC; CDR3aa: CASSESGGDYEQYF
abundance: once; j_gene: TRBJ2-1; d_gene: TRBD2; v_gene: TRBV6-4; CDR3nt: TGTGCCAGCAGTGTTCAGCGGGGGGGAAACAATGAGCAGTTCTTC; CDR3aa: CASSVQRGGNNEQFF
abundance: -; j_gene: TRBJ2-1; d_gene: TRBD2; v_gene: TRBV9; CDR3nt: TGTGCCAGCAGCGTACCCGAAGAGCCCACGACTAGCGGGAGGTTGAATGAGCAGTTCTTC; CDR3aa: CASSVPEEPTTSGRLNEQFF
abundance: once; j_gene: TRBJ2-2; d_gene: -; v_gene: TRBV28; CDR3nt: TGTGCCAGCAGTTTTCTTTCCGGGGAGCTGTTTTTT; CDR3aa: CASSFLSGELFF
abundance: -; j_gene: TRBJ2-1; d_gene: -; v_gene: TRBV12-5; CDR3nt: TGTGCTAGTGGCCTGGGACTCCCCCCTTACAATGAGCAGTTCTTC; CDR3aa: CASGLGLPPYNEQFF
abundance: -; j_gene: TRBJ1-4; d_gene: TRBD1; v_gene: TRBV30; CDR3nt: TGTGCCTGGTGTGAGGGGGCGAGGGGGCCTAATGAAAAACTGTTTTTT; CDR3aa: CAWCEGARGPNEKLFF
abundance: -; j_gene: TRBJ2-3; d_gene: -; v_gene: TRBV4-1; CDR3nt: TGCGCCAGCAGCCAACTCCAGGGCACAGATACGCAGTATTTT; CDR3aa: CASSQLQGTDTQYF
abundance: -; j_gene: TRBJ1-6; d_gene: -; v_gene: TRBV7-8; CDR3nt: TGTGCCAGCAGCTTAGCGCAGGGCCGATCCTATAATTCACCCCTCCACTTT; CDR3aa: CASSLAQGRSYNSPLHF
abundance: -; j_gene: TRBJ1-1; d_gene: -; v_gene: TRBV2; CDR3nt: TGTGCCAGCACCGAGCAGAGGGTGAACACTGAAGCTTTCTTT; CDR3aa: CASTEQRVNTEAFF
abundance: once; j_gene: TRBJ2-5; d_gene: TRBD2; v_gene: TRBV5-6; CDR3nt: TGTGCCAGCAGCTTTCGGGGGGGCTGGGAGACCCAGTACTTC; CDR3aa: CASSFRGGWETQYF